This T cell receptor beta chain originates from a study of monozygotic twins with inflammatory bowel disease. Germline CDR1 is SGHKS and CDR2 is YYEKEE (reference sequence). This CDR3 spans 15 amino acids. Without any T cell sorting, total RNA was isolated from whole blood. The input for each TCR library was 3500 ng of total RNA. Per-sample cDNA came from eight separate reactions. The study subjected TCRalpha and TCRbeta cDNA to two nested PCRs of approximately 16 and 10 cycles. From the 5' RACE reads, TCRdb lists one entry per CDR3 protein and no DNA. This listing includes approximately 390,000 distinct CDR3 sequences.

The chain carries TRBV5-5 and TRBJ2-1; checking the TCRdb D call of TRBD1 is not possible without DNA. This clonotype was sampled from a human donor with ulcerative colitis or Crohn's disease, or a healthy co-twin of an affected twin (not recorded which). Input material: blood. Here the CDR3 reads CASSLEWGTKMEQFF.